These 20 T cell receptor beta chains share one sample of origin, sequenced in a study of cytomegalovirus exposure and HLA in healthy donors. Both 60 Vbeta primers and 13 Jbeta primers went into the PCR. Method: immunoSEQ multiplex PCR; TCRdb's copy keeps in-frame clones and lacks some. Here the sample spans about 190,000 clones, 77% being singletons. Sequenced sample: PBMCs. Every receptor here comes from a woman in her 30s in good health and CMV-seropositive.

V and J are TRBV7-2 and TRBJ1-1; D remains unclear. The germline CDR1 and CDR2 sequences are SGHTA and FQGNSA. The ends were cut back, 2 bases at V and 6 bases at J, with 7 bases in the middle. This CDR3 has 12 residues. CDR3 coding DNA: TGTGCCAGCAGCTTATGGCCCTCTGAAGCTTTCTTT. Its translation is CASSLWPSEAFF. Supplemented by reference TRBV7-2 and TRBJ1-1, the full variable domain reads GAGVSQSPSNKVTEKGKDVELRCDPISGHTALYWYRQSLGQGLEFLIYFQGNSAPDKSGLPSDRFSAERTGGSVSTLTIQRTQQEDSAVYLCASSLWPSEAFFGQGTRLTVV.

This sequence joins TRBV7-2 and TRBJ1-1; weak D call: TRBD1 (5 bases). CDR3 size: 14 residues. Between the trimmed V and J ends, which lost 5 bases and 5 bases, there was a span of 15 bases. From germline, CDR1 is SGHTA and CDR2 FQGNSA. Written as DNA, the CDR3 is TGTGCCAGCAGCCTAGTGTGGGGGGGGACTGAAGCTTTCTTT. Its protein is CASSLVWGGTEAFF.

The J gene is TRBJ2-3, the V gene TRBV4-3, with TRBD2 matching over 10 bases. V lost 0 bases, J lost 1 base, and 13 bases stayed unmatched. The CDR3 has 20 amino acids. The germline V gene encodes CDR1 LGHNA and CDR2 YSLEER. CDR3 sequence (DNA): TGCGCCAGCAGCCAAGACGACCTAGCGGGGGCGCTTAGCGGCACAGATACGCAGTATTTT. Its protein is CASSQDDLAGALSGTDTQYF.

This chain links TRBV6-1 with TRBJ2-4, with TRBD2 identical over 7 bases. CDR3 size: 16 residues. The germline gives CDR1 MNHNS, CDR2 SASEGT. The trim removed 2 bases at V and 0 bases at J, leaving 4 bases unmatched. DNA of the CDR3: TGTGCCAGCAGTGAACTAGCGGAGGGAGCCAAAAACATTCAGTACTTC. Its protein is CASSELAEGAKNIQYF.

The chain combines TRBV7-9 with TRBJ2-1, with 8 bases matching TRBD1. Trimming took 5 bases from V and 10 from J; bases not matched to a gene: 7. The CDR3 covers 13 residues. Germline lookup yields CDR1 SEHNR and CDR2 FQNEAQ (reference sequence). CDR3 in DNA: TGTGCCAGCAGCCGGACAGGGTTAGGGGAGCAGTTCTTC. Residues: CASSRTGLGEQFF. The variable domain in full, with the rest retrieved from reference TRBV7-9 and TRBJ2-1, is DTGVSQNPRHKITKRGQNVTFRCDPISEHNRLYWYRQTLGQGPEFLTYFQNEAQLEKSRLLSDRFSAERPKGSFSTLEIQRTEQGDSAMYLCASSRTGLGEQFFGPGTRLTVL.

The J gene is TRBJ1-6, the V gene TRBV28; TRBD1 is a possible D gene (5 bases). CDR3 length equals 13 residues. V shed 2 bases and J shed 11 bases, with 10 bases lying between them. Germline V gives CDR1 MDHEN, CDR2 SYDVKM. The CDR3 nucleotides are TGTGCCAGCAGTTTACAAAGGGGTACACCCCTCCACTTT. Its protein product is CASSLQRGTPLHF.

A note on this clone: Compared with germline, one end of the junction differs, possibly owing to a read error. This chain's CDR3 is CVTGDTFSYEQYF. Written as DNA, the CDR3 is TGCGTCACCGGGGACACCTTCTCCTACGAGCAGTACTTC. The chain recombines TRBV10-3 with TRBJ2-7, with D possibly TRBD1 on 6 matching bases. CDR1 is ENHRY and CDR2 is SYGVKD in the germline V gene. This CDR3 comprises 13 residues.

V and J are TRBV29-1 and TRBJ2-5; D ambiguous. The germline gives CDR1 SQVTM, CDR2 ANQGSEA. This CDR3 contains 14 residues. The V gene lost 1 base and the J gene lost 5 bases, with 14 bases spanning the gap. The CDR3 protein is CSVEGGVAWETQYF. In DNA form, the CDR3 reads TGCAGCGTTGAAGGAGGAGTAGCATGGGAGACCCAGTACTTC.

V is TRBV6-5 and J is TRBJ1-1; a possible D gene is TRBD1 (6 bases). Germline assignment: CDR1 MNHEY and CDR2 SVGAGI. The CDR3 is 16 amino acids. V lost 2 bases, J lost 2 bases, and 15 bases lay in between. CDR3 sequence reads: CASSYALDRPNTEAFF. CDR3 DNA sequence: TGTGCCAGCAGTTACGCATTAGACAGGCCAAACACTGAAGCTTTCTTT.

V and J are TRBV7-8 and TRBJ2-3; 9 nucleotides align to TRBD2. J gave up 5 bases and V 0 bases, and 9 bases lay outside the gene matches. The CDR3 totals 17 residues. Germline loops: CDR1 SGHVS, CDR2 FQNEAQ. The CDR3: CASSLAVSGGGRDTQYF. CDR3 nucleotides: TGTGCCAGCAGCTTAGCGGTTAGCGGGGGCGGGAGAGATACGCAGTATTTT. The variable domain in full, with the rest retrieved from reference TRBV7-8 and TRBJ2-3, is GAGVSQSPRYKVAKRGQDVALRCDPISGHVSLFWYQQALGQGPEFLTYFQNEAQLDKSGLPSDRFFAERPEGSVSTLKIQRTQQEDSAVYLCASSLAVSGGGRDTQYFGPGTRLTVL.

This sequence joins TRBV19 and TRBJ1-2; 7 nucleotides match TRBD1. Per germline, CDR1 LNHDA and CDR2 SQIVND (reference sequence). The length of the CDR3 is 14 residues. V lost 5 bases, J lost 3 bases, and 6 bases stayed unmatched. The CDR3 region has the DNA TGTGCCAGTAGTTTTCGGGACAGCTACTATGGCTACACCTTC. This gives the protein CASSFRDSYYGYTF.

With regard to this clone: Other DNA sequences in this specimen translate into the identical CDR3. CDR3 protein: CASSIAGQGGPYEQYF. DNA of the CDR3: TGTGCCAGTAGTATAGCCGGTCAGGGGGGTCCCTACGAGCAGTACTTC. V gene TRBV19 combines with J gene TRBJ2-7; TRBD1 might be the D (7 bases). The V end was cut by 1 base, the J end by 2 bases, with 15 bases between. The length of the CDR3 is 16 residues. The germline gives CDR1 LNHDA, CDR2 SQIVND (reference sequence).

This clone was counted between two and nine times. One end of the junction fails to match germline, which may point to a read error. This chain uses TRBV7-7 with TRBJ2-5; 8 bases map to TRBD2. Germline V gives CDR1 SSHAT, CDR2 FNYEAQ (reference sequence). The CDR3 sequence is 14 residues long. CDR3 protein: CASSLAGPPEPQYF. The CDR3 DNA follows: TGTGCTAGCAGCTTAGCGGGGCCCCCCGAACCCCAGTACTTC.

The V call is TRBV2, the J call TRBJ2-5; TRBD2 aligns across 8 bases. Germline trimming cut 3 bases from V and 2 bases from J; bases unmatched to any gene: 8. Germline lookup yields CDR1 SNHLY and CDR2 FYNNEI. CDR3 length equals 16 residues. Here the CDR3 reads CASSDDIAGGQETQYF. CDR3 DNA: TGTGCCAGCAGTGATGATATCGCGGGAGGACAAGAGACCCAGTACTTC.

The J gene is TRBJ1-5, the V gene TRBV2, with TRBD1 identical over 8 bases. Germline V gene sequence: CDR1 SNHLY, CDR2 FYNNEI. Unmatched junction bases numbered 6, after V lost 10 bases and J lost 1 base. The CDR3 extends over 14 amino acids. This CDR3 reads CATTDRASNQPQHF. The CDR3 DNA is TGTGCCACCACGGACAGGGCGAGCAATCAGCCCCAGCATTTT.

The chain links TRBV7-2 to TRBJ1-2; TRBD1 might be the D (6 bases). Deletions cut 5 bases from V and 5 bases from J, with 18 bases between. CDR1 and CDR2 (germline): SGHTA, FQGNSA. The CDR3 runs 15 residues. The CDR3 region has the DNA TGTGCCAGCAGCCCTCAAGGGGGTTTGGAGTATGGCTACACCTTC. It translates to CASSPQGGLEYGYTF.

The chain has TRBV6-1 and TRBJ1-4; 7 nucleotides agree with TRBD1. Germline V lookup: CDR1 MNHNS, CDR2 SASEGT. There are 16 residues in the CDR3. The J segment lost 8 bases and the V segment lost 0 bases, leaving 9 bases of the junction unmatched. The CDR3 nucleotides are TGTGCCAGCAGTGAAGCCCGAGGGACAGTCGCGGAAAAACTGTTTTTT. The encoded protein is CASSEARGTVAEKLFF.

This chain links TRBV6-1 with TRBJ2-1, with TRBD2 as a possible D gene (6 bases). Germline lookup yields CDR1 MNHNS and CDR2 SASEGT. The CDR3 spans 15 residues. With 4 bases removed from V and 4 bases from J, the gap between germline ends came to 14 bases. CDR3 loop: CASSATGLSYNEQFF. The CDR3 coding sequence is TGTGCCAGCAGTGCTACGGGACTTTCGTACAATGAGCAGTTCTTC.

The chain employs TRBV10-3 and TRBJ2-1; 10 bases map to TRBD2. Germline lookup yields CDR1 ENHRY and CDR2 SYGVKD. V was pared by 0 bases and J by 14 bases, with 1 base of the junction left unmatched. CDR3 size: 12 residues. The CDR3 region is CAISESTSGEFF. The CDR3 DNA reads TGTGCCATCAGTGAGTCAACTAGCGGGGAGTTCTTC.

Only a few counts were recorded for this clone. V is TRBV2 and J is TRBJ2-1; D is ambiguous. V was pared by 4 bases and J by 4 bases, with 2 bases between. Per germline, CDR1 SNHLY and CDR2 FYNNEI. CDR3 length: 11 amino acids. The CDR3 DNA reads TGTGCCAGCAGTGCTTACAATGAGCAGTTCTTC. Its protein is CASSAYNEQFF.